The 15 T cell receptor beta chains in this list originate from one sample, sequenced in a study of T cell responses to AZD1222 COVID-19 vaccine. Measured with immunoSEQ multiplex PCR; TCRdb has only the in-frame clones, and not every one. The sample contains approximately 17,000 clones, about three quarters of which appear only once. The specimen was peripheral blood, collected 28 days after the second AZD1222 dose. These receptors all stem from an adult who received the AZD1222 COVID-19 vaccine.

The chain couples TRBV28 to TRBJ1-2; 11 nucleotides line up with TRBD1. Germline trimming cut 5 bases from V and 5 bases from J; bases unmatched to any gene: 4. The germline V gene encodes CDR1 MDHEN and CDR2 SYDVKM. There are 14 residues in the CDR3. CDR3 protein: CASSRDRGGYGYTF. CDR3 DNA: TGTGCCAGCAGTCGGGACAGGGGGGGATATGGCTACACCTTC.

This clone was seen only a few times. The rearrangement links TRBV9 to TRBJ2-2, with 10 bases aligning to TRBD2. Trimming cost V 4 bases and J 2 bases; bases outside gene matches: 2. Per the germline V gene, CDR1 is SGDLS and CDR2 is YYNGEE. The CDR3 totals 15 residues. CDR3 residues: CASSPSGGNTGELFF. The CDR3 DNA reads TGTGCCAGCAGCCCTAGCGGGGGAAACACCGGGGAGCTGTTTTTT.

The rearrangement joins TRBV9 to TRBJ2-1, with D unresolved. The germline V gene encodes CDR1 SGDLS and CDR2 YYNGEE. Trimming shortened V by 2 bases and J by 8 bases, and 8 bases separated the two germline ends. The CDR3 is 12 residues long. The CDR3 reads CASSVSLDEQFF. The CDR3 coding sequence is TGTGCCAGCAGCGTTTCCCTGGATGAGCAGTTCTTC.

The genes are TRBV4-1 and TRBJ2-7, with 8 bases identical to TRBD1. The CDR3 covers 15 residues. CDR1 is MGHRA, CDR2 YSYEKL, per germline. With V trimmed by 1 base and J by 7 bases, 9 bases remained unmatched. The CDR3 DNA is TGCGCCAGCAGCCAAGTTCAGGGGGCTTTAGGTGAGCAGTACTTC. It translates to CASSQVQGALGEQYF.

This chain connects TRBV4-3 to TRBJ1-3; D might be TRBD1 (6 bases). CDR1 is LGHNA, CDR2 YSLEER, per germline. The length of the CDR3 is 15 residues. Trimming stripped 0 bases from V and 4 bases from J, with 10 bases between. CDR3 nucleotide sequence: TGCGCCAGCAGCCAAGATGCAGGGACAGGAAACACCATATATTTT. Encoded protein: CASSQDAGTGNTIYF.

This sequence joins TRBV6-2 or TRBV6-3 and TRBJ1-4; D is unresolved. Looked up from germline, CDR1 is MNHEY and CDR2 is SVGEGT. Trimming removed 6 bases from V and 8 bases from J, with 13 bases in between. The CDR3 loop spans 13 amino acids. The CDR3 coding sequence is TGTGCCAGCAGCCTTCAGCCGGAGGAAAAACTGTTTTTT. It codes for CASSLQPEEKLFF.

This chain joins TRBV5-8 and TRBJ1-5, with unresolved D. CDR1 and CDR2 from the germline V gene are SGHTS and YDEGEE. The CDR3 extends over 13 amino acids. V lost 6 bases and J lost 0, with 7 bases in between. The CDR3 bases are TGTGCCAGCATCCGCGATAGCAATCAGCCCCAGCATTTT. Translating it yields CASIRDSNQPQHF.

The chain recombines TRBV3-1 (or the pseudogene TRBV3-2) with TRBJ1-1, with D unresolved. Between the trimmed V and J ends, which lost 2 bases and 7 bases, there was a span of 14 bases. From germline, CDR1 is LGHDT and CDR2 YNNKEL (reference sequence). The CDR3 loop spans 14 amino acids. The CDR3: CASSQFWSVSEAFF. CDR3 DNA sequence: TGTGCCAGCAGCCAATTCTGGTCAGTTAGTGAAGCTTTCTTT.

The rearrangement links TRBV27 to TRBJ2-2; no definite D call. V was cut by 5 bases and J by 3 bases, with 4 bases left in between. Germline assignment: CDR1 MNHEY and CDR2 SMNVEV (reference sequence). The CDR3 sequence is 12 residues long. The CDR3 coding sequence is TGTGCCAGCAGTATGTACACCGGGGAGCTGTTTTTT. Translating gives CASSMYTGELFF.

The V and J genes are TRBV28 and TRBJ1-2, with D hard to call. V lost 7 bases and J lost 2, with 5 bases in between. Germline lookup yields CDR1 MDHEN and CDR2 SYDVKM. This CDR3 spans 11 amino acids. The CDR3 DNA reads TGTGCCAGCACCGCGAACTATGGCTACACCTTC. Its protein is CASTANYGYTF.

On this clone itself: The junction and the germline gene differ at one end; a read error may be behind it. The chain links TRBV28 to TRBJ1-2; TRBD1 might be the D (6 bases). Germline loops: CDR1 MDHEN, CDR2 SYDVKM. The CDR3 spans 12 residues. The CDR3 sequence: CASSFGGPTSYF. For the CDR3, the DNA is TGTGCCAGCAGTTTCGGGGGCCCCACCTCCTACTTC.

This clone was seen a handful of times. This chain connects TRBV4-3 to TRBJ2-1, with D tentatively TRBD1 or TRBD2 (6 bases each). The V end lost 4 bases, the J end lost 4 bases, and 14 bases lay between the germline ends. Germline CDR1 and CDR2: LGHNA and YSLEER. CDR3 length: 15 residues. The CDR3 DNA sequence: TGCGCCAGCAGCCCCCGATCGGGGGCGTACAATGAGCAGTTCTTC. This sequence encodes CASSPRSGAYNEQFF.

This rearrangement joins TRBV4-1 to TRBJ2-2; D is perhaps TRBD2 (6 bases). V lost 4 bases and J 6 bases, leaving 18 bases between the germline ends. The V gene's germline CDR1 is MGHRA and CDR2 YSYEKL. The CDR3 extends over 16 amino acids. CDR3 DNA: TGCGCCAGCAGCCCGGGAGACTCCTTACTGTCCGGGGAGCTGTTTTTT. Residues: CASSPGDSLLSGELFF.

This chain links TRBV28 with TRBJ2-7, with 7 bases lining up with TRBD1. Per the germline V gene, CDR1 is MDHEN and CDR2 is SYDVKM. The CDR3 is 14 amino acids. V shed 6 bases and J 2 bases; nucleotides not matched to a gene: 7. CDR3 bases: TGTGCCAGCAGCCGACCTCAGGGGGCCTACGAGCAGTACTTC. Its translation is CASSRPQGAYEQYF.

In this sample, this clone turned up once. The J gene is TRBJ1-4, the V gene TRBV7-2; D possibly corresponds to TRBD1 (5 bases). CDR1 and CDR2 (germline): SGHTA, FQGNSA. The V end lost 0 bases, the J end lost 0 bases, and 8 bases lay between the germline ends. The CDR3 has 16 residues. The chain's CDR3 is CASSLAGGATNEKLFF. The CDR3 region has the DNA TGTGCCAGCAGCTTAGCGGGGGGGGCAACTAATGAAAAACTGTTTTTT.